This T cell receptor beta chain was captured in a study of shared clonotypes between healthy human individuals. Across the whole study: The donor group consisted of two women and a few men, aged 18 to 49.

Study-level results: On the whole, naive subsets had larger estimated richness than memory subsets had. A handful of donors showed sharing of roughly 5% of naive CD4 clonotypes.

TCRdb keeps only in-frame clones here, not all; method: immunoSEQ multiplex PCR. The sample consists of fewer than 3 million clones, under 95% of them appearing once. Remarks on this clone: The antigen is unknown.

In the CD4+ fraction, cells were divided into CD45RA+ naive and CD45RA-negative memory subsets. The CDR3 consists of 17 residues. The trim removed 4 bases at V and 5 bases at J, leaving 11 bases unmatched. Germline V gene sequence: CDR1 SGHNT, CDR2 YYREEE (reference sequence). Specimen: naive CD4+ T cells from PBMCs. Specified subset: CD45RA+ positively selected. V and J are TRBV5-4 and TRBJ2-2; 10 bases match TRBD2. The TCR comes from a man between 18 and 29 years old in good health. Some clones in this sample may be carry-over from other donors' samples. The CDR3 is CASSGASGRAGTGELFF. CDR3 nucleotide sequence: TGTGCCAGCAGCGGGGCGAGCGGGAGGGCCGGAACCGGGGAGCTGTTTTTT.